These 24 T cell receptor beta chains came from one sample sequenced in a study of shared clonotypes between healthy human individuals. The method was immunoSEQ multiplex PCR; TCRdb's version includes in-frame clones alone and lacks a portion of them. The table shows around 510,000 clones, with around three quarters occurring only once. Sequencing was done on a sample of PBMCs. The source of these receptors is a woman between 35 and 50 years old in good health. Some clones in this sample may be carry-over from other donors' samples.

This clone was detected ten times or more. Other DNA variants within this sample encode the same CDR3. This sequence joins TRBV9 and TRBJ2-1; 9 nucleotides agree with TRBD1. This CDR3 spans 15 amino acids. The germline V gene encodes CDR1 SGDLS and CDR2 YYNGEE. With 6 bases clipped from V and 8 bases from J, the junction kept 12 bases outside the gene matches. CDR3: CASTTTGQGYDEQFF. The CDR3 region has the DNA TGTGCCAGCACCACCACGGGACAGGGTTATGATGAGCAGTTCTTC.

This rearrangement joins TRBV5-6 to TRBJ2-1; D is unclear. The CDR3 sequence is 13 residues long. The germline V gene encodes CDR1 SGHDT and CDR2 YYEEEE. Trimming removed 0 bases from V and 7 bases from J, with 8 bases in between. CDR3 amino acids: CASSLDQKNEQFF. DNA of the CDR3: TGTGCCAGCAGCTTGGACCAAAAAAATGAGCAGTTCTTC.

The rearrangement joins TRBV5-1 to TRBJ2-5; D is perhaps TRBD1 or TRBD2 (7 bases each). CDR1 SGHRS and CDR2 YFSETQ come from the germline V gene. This CDR3 has 13 residues. The germline V and J ends were trimmed by 4 bases and 3 bases, with 10 bases remaining between them. CDR3 coding DNA: TGCGCCAGCAGCCCAGGGGGGGAAGAGACCCAGTACTTC. This codes for CASSPGGEETQYF.

The V gene is TRBV29-1, the J gene TRBJ1-4; D is perhaps TRBD1 (5 bases). This CDR3 spans 13 amino acids. The V gene's germline CDR1 is SQVTM and CDR2 ANQGSEA. The ends were cut back, 4 bases at V and 7 bases at J, with 13 bases in the middle. The CDR3 spells CSVGGRGSEKLFF. The CDR3 coding sequence is TGCAGCGTTGGGGGTCGGGGGTCTGAAAAACTGTTTTTT.

Only one count was recorded for this clone. Other DNA sequences of this sample code for an identical CDR3. The chain couples TRBV19 to TRBJ1-5; D unresolved. V lost 3 bases and J lost 1, with 4 bases in between. CDR1 and CDR2 (germline): LNHDA, SQIVND (reference sequence). The CDR3 totals 13 residues. Written as DNA, the CDR3 is TGTGCCAGTAGTATGGGGAGCAATCAGCCCCAGCATTTT. It translates to CASSMGSNQPQHF.

The chain carries TRBV29-1 and TRBJ1-4, with TRBD1 as a possible D gene (5 bases). Germline assignment: CDR1 SQVTM and CDR2 ANQGSEA. The V end lost 6 bases, the J end lost 4 bases, and 15 bases lay between the germline ends. The CDR3 length is 14 residues. As DNA, the CDR3 is TGCAGCGTGGGGGGTCGACAGAGTAATGAAAAACTGTTTTTT. It codes for CSVGGRQSNEKLFF.

This rearrangement joins TRBV29-1 to TRBJ2-7; 14 nucleotides line up with TRBD2. The CDR3 contains 15 residues. Germline V gives CDR1 SQVTM, CDR2 ANQGSEA. Trimming took 3 bases from V and 4 from J; bases not matched to a gene: 5. The CDR3 loop is CSVEGTSGSKYEQYF. In DNA, the CDR3 is TGCAGCGTTGAGGGGACTAGCGGGAGTAAATACGAGCAGTACTTC.

The V and J genes are TRBV5-1 and TRBJ2-2, with no clear D. V was cut by 2 bases and J by 2 bases, with 10 bases left in between. There are 15 residues in the CDR3. Germline CDR1 is SGHRS and CDR2 is YFSETQ. CDR3 sequence reads: CASSFTVANTGELFF. CDR3 bases: TGCGCCAGCAGCTTTACAGTCGCAAACACCGGGGAGCTGTTTTTT.

This rearrangement joins TRBV5-1 to TRBJ1-6; 9 bases match TRBD1. Germline trimming cut 4 bases from V and 10 bases from J; bases unmatched to any gene: 9. The germline V gene encodes CDR1 SGHRS and CDR2 YFSETQ. This CDR3 is built from 15 residues. The CDR3 reads CASSQGTGSGSPLHF. The CDR3 DNA sequence: TGCGCCAGCAGCCAAGGGACAGGGAGTGGATCACCCCTCCACTTT.

This clone was counted a single time. The rearrangement uses TRBV19 and TRBJ1-2; D may be TRBD1 (5 bases). The CDR3 runs to 12 residues. Trimming took off 10 bases at V and 8 bases at J, with 17 bases between the two ends. Germline CDR1 is LNHDA and CDR2 is SQIVND (reference sequence). CDR3 coding DNA: TGTGCCACCCTCAGGCCTTGGGGCGGCTACACCTTC. Residues: CATLRPWGGYTF.

The chain joins TRBV18 to TRBJ1-1, with a possible D match to TRBD1 (5 bases). V gave up 3 bases and J gave up 0 bases, with 11 bases separating them. The CDR3 has 15 amino acids. Germline-derived CDR1 and CDR2 are KGHSH and LQKENI. CDR3 sequence reads: CASSPYQGVNTEAFF. CDR3 sequence (DNA): TGTGCCAGCTCACCCTATCAAGGGGTGAACACTGAAGCTTTCTTT. Full variable domain (rest looked up from reference TRBV18 and TRBJ1-1): NAGVMQNPRHLVRRRGQEARLRCSPMKGHSHVYWYRQLPEEGLKFMVYLQKENIIDESGMPKERFSAEFPKEGPSILRIQQVVRGDSAAYFCASSPYQGVNTEAFFGQGTRLTVV.

A single count supports this clone. The V call is TRBV5-6, the J call TRBJ2-7; D assignment may be TRBD1 or TRBD2 (6 bases each). The germline V gene encodes CDR1 SGHDT and CDR2 YYEEEE. The CDR3 is 16 residues long. V dropped 2 bases and J dropped 2 bases, with 17 bases sitting between them. The CDR3 here is CASSFGVGGTTYEQYF. CDR3 DNA sequence: TGTGCCAGCAGCTTTGGAGTAGGGGGGACGACCTACGAGCAGTACTTC.

The rearrangement uses TRBV10-3 and TRBJ2-7; 11 bases match TRBD2. Germline V CDR1 and CDR2: ENHRY, SYGVKD. V lost 7 bases to trimming and J lost 8 bases; unmatched junction nucleotides: 19. This CDR3 comprises 17 residues. The DNA for the CDR3 is TGTGCCATCAATGATCAGGGGACTAGCGGTTTACGTATCAAGCAGTACTTC. As protein: CAINDQGTSGLRIKQYF.

The chain recombines TRBV27 with TRBJ2-3; 8 bases match TRBD2. V gave up 6 bases and J gave up 4 bases; unmatched junction bases: 6. CDR3 length: 14 amino acids. CDR1 is MNHEY and CDR2 is SMNVEV in the germline V gene (reference sequence). The chain's CDR3 is CASRRPREADTQYF. The CDR3 nucleotides read TGTGCCAGCAGGAGACCGCGGGAGGCAGATACGCAGTATTTT.

This clone was counted once. The chain carries TRBV19 and TRBJ2-2; TRBD2 matches at 8 bases. CDR1 LNHDA and CDR2 SQIVND come from the germline V gene (reference sequence). The V and J ends lost 8 bases and 4 bases, in that order; junction bases with no gene match: 9. CDR3 length equals 15 residues. Here the CDR3 DNA reads TGTGCCAGTCGCTTGCCGGGACTAGTCACCGGGGAGCTGTTTTTT. As protein: CASRLPGLVTGELFF.

The chain carries TRBV10-2 and TRBJ2-1; TRBD2 matches 8 bases. The J segment lost 4 bases and the V segment lost 3 bases, leaving 5 bases of the junction unmatched. There are 15 residues in the CDR3. Germline-derived CDR1 and CDR2 are WSHSY and SAAADI. The CDR3 DNA sequence: TGCGCCAGCAGTGATACACTAGCGGTATACAATGAGCAGTTCTTC. It is translated as CASSDTLAVYNEQFF.

V gene TRBV5-6 combines with J gene TRBJ1-2, with a tentative D call TRBD1 (6 bases). CDR3 length equals 14 residues. Trimming pared 4 bases from V and 4 bases from J, leaving 14 bases between. CDR1 is SGHDT and CDR2 is YYEEEE in the germline V gene. The CDR3 loop reads CASSKNRVTYGYTF. In DNA, the CDR3 is TGTGCCAGCAGCAAGAACAGGGTAACCTATGGCTACACCTTC.

V and J are TRBV15 and TRBJ1-4; 12 bases agree with TRBD1. This CDR3 has 15 amino acids. J lost 5 bases, V lost 5 bases, and 3 bases had no gene match. Germline values: CDR1 LNHNV, CDR2 YYDKDF (reference sequence). The CDR3 is CATSWGQGANEKLFF. For the CDR3, the DNA is TGTGCCACCAGCTGGGGACAGGGGGCGAATGAAAAACTGTTTTTT.

This rearrangement joins TRBV30 to TRBJ2-2; no clear D. The length of the CDR3 is 15 residues. The germline V gene encodes CDR1 GTSNPN and CDR2 SVGIG (reference sequence). V gave up 1 base and J gave up 0 bases, with 9 bases separating them. CDR3 protein: CAWSANYPNTGELFF. The CDR3 DNA sequence: TGTGCCTGGAGTGCGAACTACCCGAACACCGGGGAGCTGTTTTTT.

The rearrangement joins TRBV5-4 to TRBJ2-7; 13 bases map to TRBD2. The germline V gene encodes CDR1 SGHNT and CDR2 YYREEE (reference sequence). The CDR3 spans 15 residues. V lost 4 bases to trimming and J lost 6 bases; unmatched junction nucleotides: 7. The chain's CDR3 is CASSPGLAGAGEQYF. Written as DNA, the CDR3 is TGTGCCAGCAGCCCTGGACTAGCGGGAGCGGGCGAGCAGTACTTC.

V usage is TRBV19 and J usage is TRBJ2-7; TRBD2 aligns across 8 bases. Trimming cost V 2 bases and J 4 bases; bases outside gene matches: 4. The germline CDR1 and CDR2 sequences are LNHDA and SQIVND (reference sequence). The CDR3 contains 14 residues. CDR3 sequence (DNA): TGTGCCAGTAGTATAAGAGCGGGAGATTACGAGCAGTACTTC. It encodes CASSIRAGDYEQYF.

This sequence joins TRBV9 and TRBJ2-7; TRBD2 agrees at 13 bases. Trimming removed 0 bases from V and 3 bases from J; junction bases left unmatched: 3. The CDR3 is made up of 16 amino acids. CDR1 and CDR2 from the germline V gene are SGDLS and YYNGEE. CDR3 region: CASSVEGLAGVYEQYF. The CDR3 DNA sequence: TGTGCCAGCAGCGTAGAAGGACTAGCGGGAGTCTACGAGCAGTACTTC.

As to this clone: Germline and junction disagree at one end, which may indicate a read error. The chain uses TRBV7-7 and TRBJ2-5; D remains unclear. CDR1 is SSHAT, CDR2 FNYEAQ, per germline (reference sequence). This CDR3 has 13 amino acids. The CDR3: CASSTDKQETQYF. Written as DNA, the CDR3 is TGTGCTAGCAGCACCGACAAACAAGAGACCCAGTACTTC. Filled out from reference TRBV7-7 and TRBJ2-5, the complete variable domain reads GAGVSQSPRYKVTKRGQDVTLRCDPISSHATLYWYQQALGQGPEFLTYFNYEAQPDKSGLPSDRFSAERPEGSISTLTIQRTEQRDSAMYRCASSTDKQETQYFGPGTRLLVL.

The rearrangement uses TRBV2 and TRBJ2-7; D gene uncertain. Trimming shortened V by 1 base and J by 7 bases, and 8 bases separated the two germline ends. The CDR3 length is 12 residues. Germline V CDR1 and CDR2: SNHLY, FYNNEI. The CDR3 coding sequence is TGTGCCAGCAGTGAAGTCTACACAGAGCAGTACTTC. It codes for CASSEVYTEQYF.